The next 5 T cell receptor beta chains were all read from a single sample in a study of identical twins. TCRdb ran MiXCR on the 5' RACE reads and lists one entry per CDR3 protein. The sample has roughly 350,000 distinct CDR3 sequences; around an eighth are singletons. These same data were also listed under a study on yellow fever vaccine responses in identical twins.

Sequencing was done on a sample of CD8+ T cells sorted from blood. Source of these receptors: a woman aged 18-30 years in good health.

This clonotype came up a few times. The chain links TRBV27 to TRBJ2-1; 9 nucleotides align to TRBD2. J lost 9 bases, V lost 7 bases, and 1 base had no gene match. Germline values: CDR1 MNHEY, CDR2 SMNVEV (reference sequence). The CDR3 consists of 11 residues. CDR3 sequence reads: CASIAGVEQFF. CDR3 in DNA: TGTGCCAGCATAGCGGGGGTTGAGCAGTTCTTC.

The chain is built from TRBV7-2 and TRBJ2-3; tentatively, D is TRBD2 (6 bases). The CDR3 runs 15 residues. CDR1 SGHTA and CDR2 FQGNSA come from the germline V gene. V lost 0 bases to trimming and J lost 5 bases, with 12 bases between them. The CDR3 sequence: CASSLAKRAVDTQYF. The DNA for the CDR3 is TGTGCCAGCAGCTTAGCCAAGCGGGCCGTAGATACGCAGTATTTT.

The chain uses TRBV9 and TRBJ2-1, with no clear D. The V end was cut by 1 base, the J end by 1 base, with 12 bases between. The length of the CDR3 is 16 residues. Germline lookup yields CDR1 SGDLS and CDR2 YYNGEE. This CDR3 reads CASSVMADFSYNEQFF. In DNA form, the CDR3 reads TGTGCCAGCAGCGTAATGGCAGACTTTTCCTACAATGAGCAGTTCTTC.

Many counts were recorded for this clonotype. The chain employs TRBV12-3 or TRBV12-4 and TRBJ2-7; the match to TRBD1 covers 9 bases. The CDR3 contains 15 residues. The V gene end was trimmed by 5 bases and the J gene end by 2 bases; junction bases not matched to a gene: 7. The DNA of the CDR3 is TGTGCCAGCAGTCTCGGACAGGGGCGAACCTACGAGCAGTACGTC. Protein product: CASSLGQGRTYEQYV.

The chain uses TRBV15 and TRBJ2-1; D remains unclear. CDR1 is LNHNV and CDR2 is YYDKDF in the germline V gene (reference sequence). V was trimmed by 0 bases and J by 8 bases, leaving 8 bases between them. There are 13 residues in the CDR3. CDR3 coding DNA: TGTGCCACCAGCAGAGATAAAGGCGATGAGCAGTTCTTC. Protein product: CATSRDKGDEQFF.